This record covers a single T cell receptor (beta chain). The antigen remains undetermined. CDR1 MNHEY and CDR2 SVGAGI come from the germline V gene. The CDR3 consists of 14 residues. V gave up 6 bases and J gave up 4 bases, with 15 bases separating them. This entry is derived from a study of persistence of HIV-infected CD4 T cells. Study summary: Multiple blood draws of up to 180 mL, except two donors with single leukapheresis.

The libraries were made with immunoSEQ version 4 in survey mode. Assay: immunoSEQ multiplex PCR; the TCRdb copy retains only in-frame clones and omits some. The table includes 64,000 or so clones, more than 70% detected once. Study-wide findings and caveats: Degenerate expanded CDR3beta sequences were enriched among CMV- and Gag-responding cells.

An overlapping HIV-1 Gag peptide pool stimulated these cells at approximately 0.91 ug/peptide/mL. CD40L-negative CD69-negative CD45RO-high memory CD4+ T cells were sorted as populations depleted of antigen-responding cells. For at least 4 years, plasma HIV-1 RNA was undetectable (<50 copies/mL). The chain combines TRBV6-5 with TRBJ1-1; TRBD1 is a possible D gene (5 bases). This clonotype was obtained from an adult man with HIV who was CMV-seropositive. The sequences come from CD4+ T cells sorted from PBMCs after roughly 18-hour stimulation, collected from a patient who received antiretroviral therapy. This chain's CDR3 is CASRLSSRVTEAFF. DNA for the CDR3: TGTGCCAGCAGACTATCGTCCAGGGTCACTGAAGCTTTCTTT.